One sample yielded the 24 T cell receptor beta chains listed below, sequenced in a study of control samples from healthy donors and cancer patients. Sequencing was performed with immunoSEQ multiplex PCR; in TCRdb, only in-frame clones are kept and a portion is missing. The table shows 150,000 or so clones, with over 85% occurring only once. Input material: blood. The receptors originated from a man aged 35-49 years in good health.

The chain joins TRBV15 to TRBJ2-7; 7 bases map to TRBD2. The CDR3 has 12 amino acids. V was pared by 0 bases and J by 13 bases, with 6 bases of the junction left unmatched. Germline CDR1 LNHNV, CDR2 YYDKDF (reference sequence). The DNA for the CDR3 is TGTGCCACCAGCAGAGATTCAAGCGGGGCCTACTTC. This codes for CATSRDSSGAYF. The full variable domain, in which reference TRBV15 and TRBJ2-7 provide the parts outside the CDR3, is DAMVIQNPRYQVTQFGKPVTLSCSQTLNHNVMYWYQQKSSQAPKLLFHYYDKDFNNEADTPDNFQSRRPNTSFCFLDIRSPGLGDTAMYLCATSRDSSGAYFGPGTRLTVT.

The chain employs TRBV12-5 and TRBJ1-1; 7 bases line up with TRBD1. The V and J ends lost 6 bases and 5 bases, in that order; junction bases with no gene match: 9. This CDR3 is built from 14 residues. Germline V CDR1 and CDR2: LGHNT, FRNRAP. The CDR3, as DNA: TGTGCTAGTGGCCCCGGGACAGAACGGACTGAAGCTTTCTTT. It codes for CASGPGTERTEAFF.

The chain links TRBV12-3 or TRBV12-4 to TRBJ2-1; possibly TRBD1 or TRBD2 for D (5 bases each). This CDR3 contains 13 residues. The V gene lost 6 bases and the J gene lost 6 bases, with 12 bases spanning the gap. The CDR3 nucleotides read TGTGCCAGCAGCCCCACAGGAGGCAATGAGCAGTTCTTC. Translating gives CASSPTGGNEQFF.

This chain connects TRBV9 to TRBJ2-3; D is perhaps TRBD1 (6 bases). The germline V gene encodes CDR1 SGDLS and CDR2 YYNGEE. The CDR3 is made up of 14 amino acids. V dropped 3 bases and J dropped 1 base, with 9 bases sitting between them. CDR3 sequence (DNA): TGTGCCAGCAGCGGACAGGTTCGCACAGATACGCAGTATTTT. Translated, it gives CASSGQVRTDTQYF. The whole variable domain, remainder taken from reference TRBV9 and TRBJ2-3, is DSGVTQTPKHLITATGQRVTLRCSPRSGDLSVYWYQQSLDQGLQFLIQYYNGEERAKGNILERFSAQQFPDLHSELNLSSLELGDSALYFCASSGQVRTDTQYFGPGTRLTVL.

The CDR3 protein is CASSPIRAYGYTF. Written as DNA, the CDR3 is TGTGCCAGCAGTCCTATAAGGGCCTATGGCTACACCTTC. V gene TRBV12-3 or TRBV12-4 combines with J gene TRBJ1-2; D gene unclear. The V gene lost 5 bases and the J gene lost 4 bases, with 11 bases spanning the gap. This CDR3 contains 13 residues.

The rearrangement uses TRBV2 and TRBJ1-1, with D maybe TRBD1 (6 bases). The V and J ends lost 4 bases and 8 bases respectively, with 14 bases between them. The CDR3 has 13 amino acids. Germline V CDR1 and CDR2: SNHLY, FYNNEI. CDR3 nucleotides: TGTGCCAGCAGTGTGGGAGGACAGAGCGAAGCTTTCTTT. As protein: CASSVGGQSEAFF.

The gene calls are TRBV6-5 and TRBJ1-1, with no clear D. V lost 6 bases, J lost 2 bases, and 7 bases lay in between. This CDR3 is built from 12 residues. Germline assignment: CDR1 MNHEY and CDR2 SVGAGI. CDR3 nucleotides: TGTGCCAGCAGCCGACACAACACTGAAGCTTTCTTT. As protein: CASSRHNTEAFF.

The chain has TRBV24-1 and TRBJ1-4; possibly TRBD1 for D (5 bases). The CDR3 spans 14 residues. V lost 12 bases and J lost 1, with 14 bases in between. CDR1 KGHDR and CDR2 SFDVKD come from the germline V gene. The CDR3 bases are TGTGCCTCATGGGGGATAGGAACTAATGAAAAACTGTTTTTT. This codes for CASWGIGTNEKLFF.

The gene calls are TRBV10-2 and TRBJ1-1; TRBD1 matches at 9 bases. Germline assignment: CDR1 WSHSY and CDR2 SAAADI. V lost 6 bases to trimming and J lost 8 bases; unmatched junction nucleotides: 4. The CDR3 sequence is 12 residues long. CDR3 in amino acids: CASSLGQGEAFF. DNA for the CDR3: TGCGCCAGCAGCCTTGGACAGGGGGAAGCTTTCTTT.

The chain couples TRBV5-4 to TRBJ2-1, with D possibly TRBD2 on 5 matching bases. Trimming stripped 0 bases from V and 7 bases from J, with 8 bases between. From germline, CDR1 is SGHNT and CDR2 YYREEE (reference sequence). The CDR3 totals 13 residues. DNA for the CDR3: TGTGCCAGCAGCTTGGTGGGCGGGAATGAGCAGTTCTTC. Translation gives CASSLVGGNEQFF.

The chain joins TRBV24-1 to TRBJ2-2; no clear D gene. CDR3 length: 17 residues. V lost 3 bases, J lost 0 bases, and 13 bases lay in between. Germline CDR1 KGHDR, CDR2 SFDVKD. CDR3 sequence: CATSDRTVEANTGELFF. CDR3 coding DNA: TGTGCCACCAGTGATCGGACGGTTGAGGCGAACACCGGGGAGCTGTTTTTT.

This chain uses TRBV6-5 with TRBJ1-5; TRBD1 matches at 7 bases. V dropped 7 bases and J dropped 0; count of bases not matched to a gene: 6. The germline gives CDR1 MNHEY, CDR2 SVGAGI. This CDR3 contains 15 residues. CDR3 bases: TGTGCCAGCAACTCACAGGGGAATAGCAATCAGCCCCAGCATTTT. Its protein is CASNSQGNSNQPQHF.

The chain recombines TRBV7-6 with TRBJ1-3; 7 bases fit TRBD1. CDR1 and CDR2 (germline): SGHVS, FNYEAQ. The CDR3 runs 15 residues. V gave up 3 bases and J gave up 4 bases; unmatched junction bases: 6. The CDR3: CASSLSTGLGNTIYF. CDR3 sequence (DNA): TGTGCCAGCAGCTTGTCGACAGGGCTCGGAAACACCATATATTTT.

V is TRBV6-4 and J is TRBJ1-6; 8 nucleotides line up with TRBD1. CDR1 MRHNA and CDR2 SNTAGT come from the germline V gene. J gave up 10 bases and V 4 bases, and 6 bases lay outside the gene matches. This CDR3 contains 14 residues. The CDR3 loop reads CASSAQGAGSPLHF. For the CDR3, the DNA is TGTGCCAGCAGTGCCCAGGGGGCTGGATCACCCCTCCACTTT.

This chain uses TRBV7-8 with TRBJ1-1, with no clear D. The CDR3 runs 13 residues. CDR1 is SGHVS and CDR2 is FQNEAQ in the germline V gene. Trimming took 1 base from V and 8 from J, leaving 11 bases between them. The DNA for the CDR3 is TGTGCCAGCAGCTTAGGGTTAAGGAGGGAAGCTTTCTTT. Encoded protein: CASSLGLRREAFF.

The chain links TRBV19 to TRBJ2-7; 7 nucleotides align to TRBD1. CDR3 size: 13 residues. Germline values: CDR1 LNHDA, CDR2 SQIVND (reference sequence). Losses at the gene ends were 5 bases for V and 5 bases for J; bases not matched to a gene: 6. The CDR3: CASSSMTGHEQYF. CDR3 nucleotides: TGTGCCAGTAGTTCCATGACAGGGCACGAGCAGTACTTC.

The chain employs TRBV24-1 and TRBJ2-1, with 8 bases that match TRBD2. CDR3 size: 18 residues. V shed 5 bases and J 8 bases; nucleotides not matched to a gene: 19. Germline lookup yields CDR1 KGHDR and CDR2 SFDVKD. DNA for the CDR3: TGTGCCACCAGTGCGGTGCGGGGGGATGGATGGGGTCGCGATGAGCAGTTCTTC. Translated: CATSAVRGDGWGRDEQFF.

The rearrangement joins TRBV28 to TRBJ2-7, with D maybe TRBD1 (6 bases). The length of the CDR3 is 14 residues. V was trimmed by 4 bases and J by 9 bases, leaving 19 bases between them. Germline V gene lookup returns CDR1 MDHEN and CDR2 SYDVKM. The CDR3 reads CASSSQTGFLGQYF. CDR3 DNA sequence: TGTGCCAGCAGTTCCCAGACAGGATTCTTGGGGCAGTACTTC. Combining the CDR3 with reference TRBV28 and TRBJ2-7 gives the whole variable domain DVKVTQSSRYLVKRTGEKVFLECVQDMDHENMFWYRQDPGLGLRLIYFSYDVKMKEKGDIPEGYSVSREKKERFSLILESASTNQTSMYLCASSSQTGFLGQYFGPGTRLTVT.

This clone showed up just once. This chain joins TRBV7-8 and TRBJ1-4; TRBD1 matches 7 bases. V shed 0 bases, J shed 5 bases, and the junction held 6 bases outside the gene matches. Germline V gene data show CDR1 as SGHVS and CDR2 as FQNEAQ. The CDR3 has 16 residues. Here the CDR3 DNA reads TGTGCCAGCAGCTTAGCCATAGGGACAGCAAATGAAAAACTGTTTTTT. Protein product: CASSLAIGTANEKLFF. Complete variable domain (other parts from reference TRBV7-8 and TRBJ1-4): GAGVSQSPRYKVAKRGQDVALRCDPISGHVSLFWYQQALGQGPEFLTYFQNEAQLDKSGLPSDRFFAERPEGSVSTLKIQRTQQEDSAVYLCASSLAIGTANEKLFFGSGTQLSVL.

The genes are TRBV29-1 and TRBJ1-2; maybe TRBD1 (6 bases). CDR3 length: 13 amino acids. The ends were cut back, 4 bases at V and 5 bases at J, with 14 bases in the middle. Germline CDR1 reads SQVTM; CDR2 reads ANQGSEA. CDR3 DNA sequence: TGCAGCGTTGTATCTGGGGGCGGGTATGGCTACACCTTC. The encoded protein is CSVVSGGGYGYTF.

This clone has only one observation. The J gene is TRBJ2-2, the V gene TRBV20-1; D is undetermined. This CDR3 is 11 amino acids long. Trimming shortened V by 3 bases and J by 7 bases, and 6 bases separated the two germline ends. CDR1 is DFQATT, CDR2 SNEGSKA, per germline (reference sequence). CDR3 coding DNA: TGCAGTGCTAGGGGGATCGGGGAGCTGTTTTTT. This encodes CSARGIGELFF.

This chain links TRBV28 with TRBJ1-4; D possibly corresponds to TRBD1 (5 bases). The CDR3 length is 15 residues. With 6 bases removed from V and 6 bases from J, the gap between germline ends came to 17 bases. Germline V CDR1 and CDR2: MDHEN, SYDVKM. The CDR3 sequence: CASRGQVPRHEKLFF. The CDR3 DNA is TGTGCCAGCAGAGGACAAGTACCGAGGCATGAAAAACTGTTTTTT.

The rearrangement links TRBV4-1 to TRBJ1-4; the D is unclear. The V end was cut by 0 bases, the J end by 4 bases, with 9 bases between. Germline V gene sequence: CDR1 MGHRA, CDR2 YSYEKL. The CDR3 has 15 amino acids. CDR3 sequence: CASSQDHGFNEKLFF. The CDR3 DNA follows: TGCGCCAGCAGCCAAGATCACGGATTTAATGAAAAACTGTTTTTT.

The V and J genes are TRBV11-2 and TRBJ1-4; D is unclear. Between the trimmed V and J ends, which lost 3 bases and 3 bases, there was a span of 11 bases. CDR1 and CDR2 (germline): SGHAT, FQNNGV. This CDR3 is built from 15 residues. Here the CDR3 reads CASSLTRASNEKLFF. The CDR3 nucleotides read TGTGCCAGCAGCTTGACGAGGGCGTCTAATGAAAAACTGTTTTTT.